This TCR beta chain was captured by sequencing in a study of blood T cell repertoires in COVID-19. Study context: Whether acute or convalescent, the COVID-19 samples came from the United States, Italy and Spain.

With 0 bases clipped from V and 4 bases from J, the junction kept 3 bases outside the gene matches. Germline V CDR1 and CDR2: SGHRS, YFSETQ. The CDR3 runs 15 residues. Original analysis: Amplification with reference gene primers provided the estimates of nucleated cell counts. Data came from immunoSEQ multiplex PCR; TCRdb stores just in-frame clones and leaves some out. V and J calls and clone size are as listed in that table; D and trimming were resolved from the DNA. The repertoire includes 200,000 to 250,000 clones, 84% of them detected once, and 15% to 20% sits in the top ten. The sequence derives from a woman aged 80 or over with active or convalescent COVID-19. Sequencing used peripheral blood. The chain is built from TRBV5-1 and TRBJ2-7; TRBD2 agrees at 11 bases. CDR3 sequence: CASSLGLAGGYEQYF. In DNA form, the CDR3 reads TGCGCCAGCAGCTTGGGTCTAGCGGGGGGATACGAGCAGTACTTC. The whole variable domain, filled in from reference TRBV5-1 and TRBJ2-7, reads KAGVTQTPRYLIKTRGQQVTLSCSPISGHRSVSWYQQTPGQGLQFLFEYFSETQRNKGNFPGRFSGRQFSNSRSEMNVSTLELGDSALYLCASSLGLAGGYEQYFGPGTRLTVT.